This TCR beta chain was sequenced for a study of blood T cell repertoires in COVID-19. Original processing methods: The assay estimated nucleated cells by amplifying reference gene primers. Clones were read by immunoSEQ multiplex PCR, and TCRdb kept only the in-frame ones, dropping some. D and trimming were read from the DNA, whereas the V and J calls and clone size are those reported in that table. The data show 150,000 to 200,000 clones, with roughly 89% seen just once and under 15% held by the top ten. Germline CDR1 is SGHRS and CDR2 is YFSETQ. V trimming: 4 bases; J trimming: 5 bases; junction bases outside the gene matches: 8. The CDR3 is 15 residues long.

This chain joins TRBV5-1 and TRBJ1-5; 8 bases are shared with TRBD1. Sample: peripheral blood. This clonotype was sampled from a woman aged 65 to 85 with COVID-19, enrolled during active disease. The CDR3 spells CASSAGQGKYQPQHF. CDR3 bases: TGCGCCAGCAGCGCCGGACAGGGCAAATATCAGCCCCAGCATTTT.